This TCR beta chain was captured by sequencing in a study of blood T cell repertoires in COVID-19 (TCRdb year 2020). Context from the whole study: Samples covering the acute and convalescent phases of COVID-19 were provided by collaborators in the United States, Italy and Spain. The prospective study material was composed of cDNA or gDNA derived from T cells, B-cell-depleted T cells, or PBMCs. Subjects who had been exposed to COVID-19, were actively infected with it, or had recovered from it provided the deeply sampled blood TCRbeta repertoires that made up the dataset. A freely available public database, intended as a resource for researchers studying the immune response to SARS-CoV-2, is where the repertoires were released. The samples were drawn from two sources: the first 160 participants of the ongoing ImmuneRACE study, and 1,254 subjects contributed by 6 global collaborators. A de-identified subject ID, COVID-19 status, age in years and sex were almost always included in the sample metadata. HLA class I and class II types, where available, came from metadata supplied by the sample provider rather than from assay-based typing. The paper as a whole reports these results and caveats: The quantity of clinical and demographic metadata differed by source and by participant and was supplied without curation.

The immunoSEQ Assay, a bias-controlled multiplex PCR, was used to amplify TCRbeta CDR3 regions from genomic DNA. For the original study's pipeline: The number of nucleated cells in each sample was estimated by amplification of reference gene primers within the assay. To quantify the absolute abundance of each unique TCRbeta CDR3 rearrangement, sequence reads were collapsed and filtered. For each sample, productive Simpson clonality was calculated as the square root of Simpson's diversity index over productive rearrangements. In TCRdb, the immuneACCESS table is reduced to in-frame sequences with V and J assigned. These tables do not hold every clone; where another copy was compared, an unresolved V gene accounts for under half, and the others remain unexplained. The D gene and trimming were derived from the DNA, and the V and J assignments and clone size from that table. The sample records 56,000 or so clones, 80% to 90% of which are singletons. The ten largest make up around 13% of the sample.

Worth noting for this clone: Its target antigen remains unknown. No qualities accompany the bases; no much larger clone lies one base away.

V lost 2 bases and J lost 1 base, and the count of bases not matched to a germline gene is 9. The germline V gene supplies CDR1 MNHNS and CDR2 SASEGT. The cysteine opens and the phenylalanine closes a CDR3 of 18 amino acids. The CDR3 DNA has 54 bases and is translated from base 1. Each collaborating institution followed its own protocols to collect whole blood in K2EDTA tubes. For TCRbeta analysis, collaborators shipped samples in one of three forms: frozen whole blood, isolated PBMCs, or DNA extracted from either of those sample types. This sequence was found in a woman older than 75 with acute or convalescent COVID-19. Sequenced material: peripheral blood. Here the chain combines TRBV6-1 and TRBJ1-5; a stretch of 9 junction bases matches TRBD1. The CDR3 region has the sequence CASSEFTGGHWSNQPQHF. In nucleotides, the sequence is TGTGCCAGCAGTGAATTTACAGGGGGCCACTGGAGCAATCAGCCCCAGCATTTT.